The rows below give T cell receptor beta chains drawn from one sample of a study of blood T cell dynamics during melanoma immunotherapy. The method was immunoSEQ multiplex PCR; TCRdb's version includes in-frame clones alone and lacks a portion of them. Among over 8,000 clones listed, around 87% were seen once. Here the sequenced sample was blood, taken from a patient treated with checkpoint blockade. These receptors all come from a human donor with melanoma. CDR3s include the opening cysteine and the closing phenylalanine or tryptophan. The D gene is left open where the match is weak. Expanded clones get a size class; other rows say once, few or many, or leave the size out.

DNA	CDR3	size	V	J	D
TGTGCCAGCAGCTTGGGACTAGCGGGAGATCTGCGCAATGAGCAGTTCTTC	CASSLGLAGDLRNEQFF	.	TRBV5-6	TRBJ2-1	TRBD2
TGTGCCAGCAGCCAACAGACAGGGAGCTCCTACAATGAGCAGTTCTTC	CASSQQTGSSYNEQFF	once	TRBV4-2	TRBJ2-1	TRBD1
TGTGCCAGCAGCTTTAGACTAGCGGGGGGGCCGGGGACCGGGGAGCTGTTTTTT	CASSFRLAGGPGTGELFF	.	TRBV11-2	TRBJ2-2	TRBD2
TGTGCCAGTAGTCAATTCGGACGGAACTACGAGCAGTACTTC	CASSQFGRNYEQYF	.	TRBV19	TRBJ2-7	.
TGTGCCAGCAGCTGGCGGACAGGGGTCCTCTCTGGGGCCAACGTCCTGACTTTC	CASSWRTGVLSGANVLTF	few	TRBV7-9	TRBJ2-6	TRBD1
TGCAGCGTTGGAAGAGGGAGCTCCTACAATGAGCAGTTCTTC	CSVGRGSSYNEQFF	.	TRBV29-1	TRBJ2-1	.
TGTGCCAGCAACCCAACATCAGATTCAGATACGCAGTATTTT	CASNPTSDSDTQYF	.	TRBV6-5	TRBJ2-3	.
TGTGCATCCGTGGGGGGGTTGGATCCCTCCTATGGCTACACCTTC	CASVGGLDPSYGYTF	.	TRBV19	TRBJ1-2	.
TGTGCCAGCAGTGGCAGGGGCTACGAGCAGTACTTC	CASSGRGYEQYF	.	TRBV2	TRBJ2-7	.
TGTGCCAGCAGTCCTCCGGGGGGGGCAGGTAACGAGCAGTACTTC	CASSPPGGAGNEQYF	.	TRBV28	TRBJ2-7	TRBD2
TGTGCCAGCAGCCCTGCGGTGGGGGCCAATGGCTACACCTTC	CASSPAVGANGYTF	.	TRBV5-6	TRBJ1-2	.
TGTGCCAGCAGCTTAGAGGGGGGCCGGTACAATGAGCAGTTCTTC	CASSLEGGRYNEQFF	.	TRBV7-9	TRBJ2-1	.
TGTGCCAGCAGTTTGGGACAGTTCTATGGCTACACCTTC	CASSLGQFYGYTF	.	TRBV27	TRBJ1-2	TRBD1
TGCGCCAGCAGCCAAGGTCTCGGGACAGGTAATCAGCCCCAGCATTTT	CASSQGLGTGNQPQHF	.	TRBV4-3	TRBJ1-5	TRBD1
TGTGCCTGGAGTGGCGCGACAGCTTATAATTCACCCCTCCACTTT	CAWSGATAYNSPLHF	once	TRBV30	TRBJ1-6	.
TGTGCCAGTTCGACAAGTCTTTCGGCTGGCTACACCTTC	CASSTSLSAGYTF	.	TRBV19	TRBJ1-2	.
TGTGCCAGCAGCTTTACGTCCCAAGAGACCCAGTACTTC	CASSFTSQETQYF	.	TRBV5-6	TRBJ2-5	.
TGTGCCATCCAGTCGGGGGGCTACGAGCAGTACTTC	CAIQSGGYEQYF	.	TRBV28	TRBJ2-7	TRBD2
TGTGCCAGCAGCCCTGGACATTATAGCAATCAGCCCCAGCATTTT	CASSPGHYSNQPQHF	.	TRBV5-6	TRBJ1-5	.
TGTGCCAGCAGCCCGGAGTTGAACACTGAAGCTTTCTTT	CASSPELNTEAFF	.	TRBV5-4	TRBJ1-1	.
TGTGCCAGCAGCTTGGCCCACAATGAGCAGTTCTTC	CASSLAHNEQFF	.	TRBV5-4	TRBJ2-1	.
TGTGCCGCACAGGGGGATCGCAATCAGCCCCAGCATTTT	CAAQGDRNQPQHF	.	TRBV19	TRBJ1-5	TRBD1
TGTGCCAGTAGTATCGACAGATGGGCCGGGGAGCTGTTTTTT	CASSIDRWAGELFF	.	TRBV19	TRBJ2-2	.
TGTGCCAGCAGCCACGACTCAAGGACTAGGATCCAAACGGGGAATGAGCAGTTCTTC	CASSHDSRTRIQTGNEQFF	.	TRBV11-2	TRBJ2-1	TRBD2
TGTGCCAGCAGTAGTAGACATGTCTACAATGAGCAGTTCTTC	CASSSRHVYNEQFF	.	TRBV14	TRBJ2-1	.
TGTGCCAGCAGCCAAGCACAGGGGGAAGCTTTCTTT	CASSQAQGEAFF	few	TRBV14	TRBJ1-1	TRBD1
TGTGCCTGGAGTGTATCGGGGGGGGACAGCAACACCGGGGAGCTGTTTTTT	CAWSVSGGDSNTGELFF	.	TRBV30	TRBJ2-2	.
TGTGCCAGCAGCCCCGCACCGGGACAGGGATACGAGCAGTACTTC	CASSPAPGQGYEQYF	.	TRBV5-5	TRBJ2-7	TRBD1
TGTGCCAGCAGCCGGGCTAGCGGTATCACAGATACGCAGTATTTT	CASSRASGITDTQYF	.	TRBV14	TRBJ2-3	TRBD2
TGTGCCAGCAGCTCGCCGGGACAGGGCGCTGGGGCCAACGTCCTGACTTTC	CASSSPGQGAGANVLTF	once	TRBV5-4	TRBJ2-6	TRBD1
TGTGCCAGTAGTATATCCGGGGTAATCTTGCCCCTCCACTTT	CASSISGVILPLHF	once	TRBV19	TRBJ1-6	.
TGTGCCAGCAGCCCCGACAGGGGCTACTACGAGCAGTACTTC	CASSPDRGYYEQYF	.	TRBV27	TRBJ2-7	TRBD1
TGTGCCAGCAGTGAACCGGGACAGCAAAGGGAAGCTTTCTTT	CASSEPGQQREAFF	once	TRBV6-1	TRBJ1-1	TRBD1
TGTGCCAGCAGCCTTGCGGGGGGGACAGCCACCTACGAGCAGTACTTC	CASSLAGGTATYEQYF	.	TRBV11-2	TRBJ2-7	TRBD2
TGTGCCAGCAGCTTGGGACCTTTAGGTTCACCCCTCCACTTT	CASSLGPLGSPLHF	.	TRBV5-4	TRBJ1-6	.
TGTGCCAGCAGCTTAGGCCTGACAGGGGTTGAAAAACTGTTTTTT	CASSLGLTGVEKLFF	once	TRBV13	TRBJ1-4	TRBD1
TGTGCCAGCAGCCCTAGCGGGGGGGCAGCAGATACGCAGTATTTT	CASSPSGGAADTQYF	.	TRBV5-6	TRBJ2-3	TRBD2
TGTGCCAGCAGTTACTCGGGGGTGTATGGCTACACCTTC	CASSYSGVYGYTF	.	TRBV6-6	TRBJ1-2	.
TGTGCCAGCAGCTTAGGAAGAGGCGGCTACAATGAGCAGTTCTTC	CASSLGRGGYNEQFF	.	TRBV11-2	TRBJ2-1	.
TGTGCCTGGAGTTGGCCCTCCCGGGTCACTGAAGCTTTCTTT	CAWSWPSRVTEAFF	.	TRBV30	TRBJ1-1	.
TGTGCCAGCAGCCAAAAACAGGGGGCGGGTGAAAAACTGTTTTTT	CASSQKQGAGEKLFF	.	TRBV14	TRBJ1-4	TRBD1